Reported below is one T cell receptor (beta chain). What this receptor recognizes is not known. There are no base qualities to consult, and no much larger clone falls within one base. The CDR3, cysteine through phenylalanine, is 14 amino acids long. CDR3 DNA is the only sequence kept; it has 42 bases, read in frame from the first base. CDR1 and CDR2 (KGHSH, LQKENI) derive from the germline V gene. V has 4 bases trimmed and J has 7 bases trimmed; junction bases matching no gene number 7. These data belong to a study of patients and donors after allogeneic stem cell transplantation (dated by TCRdb to about 2020). The method behind the library was RT-PCR. The data were produced on a NextSeq 550. TCRdb reanalyzed the raw reads on its own, using fastp at Q25 for trimming and MiXCR for clone calling, and kept in-frame beta chains. When rows share a CDR3 protein, they turn into one entry using the most common DNA and genes. The sample table records roughly 960,000 distinct CDR3 sequences; more than 15% of these occur just once. The ten largest make up around 6% of the sample.

The source of this sequence is a human donor who was either an allogeneic HSCT recipient or a stem cell or donor lymphocyte infusion donor (not recorded which). It is not recorded whose cells these are; they may come from a transplant donor. Sequenced input: blood, either unsorted or a sorted T cell fraction (not recorded which). The V gene is TRBV18 and the J gene is TRBJ1-2; 9 nucleotides in the junction match TRBD1. The CDR3 protein sequence reads: CASSRDRDGVGYTF. The DNA is TGTGCCAGCTCACGGGACAGGGATGGTGTTGGCTACACCTTC.